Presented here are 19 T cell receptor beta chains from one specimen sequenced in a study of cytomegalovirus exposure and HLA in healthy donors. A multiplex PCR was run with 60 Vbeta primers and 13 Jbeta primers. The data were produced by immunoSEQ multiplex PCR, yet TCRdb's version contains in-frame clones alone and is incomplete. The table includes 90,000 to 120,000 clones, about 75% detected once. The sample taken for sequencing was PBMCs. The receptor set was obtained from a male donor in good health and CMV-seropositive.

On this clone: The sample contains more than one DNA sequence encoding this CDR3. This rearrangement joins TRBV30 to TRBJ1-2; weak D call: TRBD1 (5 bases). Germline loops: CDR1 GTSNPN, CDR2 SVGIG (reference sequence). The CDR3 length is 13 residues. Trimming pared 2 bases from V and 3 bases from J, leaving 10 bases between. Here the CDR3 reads CAWSQQVHYGYTF. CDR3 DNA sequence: TGTGCCTGGAGTCAACAGGTACACTATGGCTACACCTTC.

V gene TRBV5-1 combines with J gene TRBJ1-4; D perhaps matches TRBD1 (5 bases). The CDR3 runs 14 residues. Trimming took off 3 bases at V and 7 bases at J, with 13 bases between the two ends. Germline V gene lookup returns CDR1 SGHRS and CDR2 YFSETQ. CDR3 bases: TGCGCCAGCAGCTCGGCAGGGCTAAGTGAAAAACTGTTTTTT. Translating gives CASSSAGLSEKLFF.

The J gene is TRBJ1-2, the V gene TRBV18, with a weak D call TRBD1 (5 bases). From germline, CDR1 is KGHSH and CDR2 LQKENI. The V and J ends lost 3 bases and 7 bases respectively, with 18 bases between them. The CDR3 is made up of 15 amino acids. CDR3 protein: CASSPRGVRESGYTF. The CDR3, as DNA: TGTGCCAGCTCACCGCGCGGCGTCAGGGAATCTGGCTACACCTTC.

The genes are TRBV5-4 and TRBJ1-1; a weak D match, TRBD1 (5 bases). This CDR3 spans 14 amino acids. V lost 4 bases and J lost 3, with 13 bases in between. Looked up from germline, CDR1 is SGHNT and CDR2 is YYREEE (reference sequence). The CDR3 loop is CASSQTGGDTEAFF. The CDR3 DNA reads TGTGCCAGCAGCCAAACAGGAGGGGACACTGAAGCTTTCTTT.

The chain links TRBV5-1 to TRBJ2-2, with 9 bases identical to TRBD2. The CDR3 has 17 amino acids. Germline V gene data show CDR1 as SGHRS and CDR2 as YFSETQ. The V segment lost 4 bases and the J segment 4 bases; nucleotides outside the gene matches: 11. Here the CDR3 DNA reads TGCGCCAGCAGCGGGACTTCTAGCGGGGACCCCACCGGGGAGCTGTTTTTT. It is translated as CASSGTSSGDPTGELFF. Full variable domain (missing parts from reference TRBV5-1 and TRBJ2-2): KAGVTQTPRYLIKTRGQQVTLSCSPISGHRSVSWYQQTPGQGLQFLFEYFSETQRNKGNFPGRFSGRQFSNSRSEMNVSTLELGDSALYLCASSGTSSGDPTGELFFGEGSRLTVL.

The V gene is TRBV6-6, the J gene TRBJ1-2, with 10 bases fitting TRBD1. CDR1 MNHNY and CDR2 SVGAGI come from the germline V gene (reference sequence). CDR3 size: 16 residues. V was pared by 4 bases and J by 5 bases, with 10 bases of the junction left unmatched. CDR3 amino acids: CASSSGTGDLGYGYTF. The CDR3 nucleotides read TGTGCCAGCAGTTCCGGGACAGGGGACTTGGGGTATGGCTACACCTTC.

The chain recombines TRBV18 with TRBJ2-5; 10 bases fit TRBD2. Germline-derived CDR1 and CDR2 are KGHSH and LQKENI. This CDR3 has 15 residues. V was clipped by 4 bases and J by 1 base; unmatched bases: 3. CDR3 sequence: CASSQLAGVQETQYF. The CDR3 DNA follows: TGTGCCAGCTCACAGCTAGCGGGGGTCCAAGAGACCCAGTACTTC.

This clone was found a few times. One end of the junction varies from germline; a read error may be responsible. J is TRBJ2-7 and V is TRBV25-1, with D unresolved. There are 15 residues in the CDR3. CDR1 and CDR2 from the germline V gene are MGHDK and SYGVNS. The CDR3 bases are TGTGCCAGCAGTGAATCTAAGCTCTACTCCAACGAGCAGTACTTC. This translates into CASSESKLYSNEQYF.

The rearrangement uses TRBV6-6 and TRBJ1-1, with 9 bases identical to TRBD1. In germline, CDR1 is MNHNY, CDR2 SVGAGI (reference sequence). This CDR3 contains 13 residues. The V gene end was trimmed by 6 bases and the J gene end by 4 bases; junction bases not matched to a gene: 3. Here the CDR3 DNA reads TGTGCCAGCAGACAGGGGGCTGGCACTGAAGCTTTCTTT. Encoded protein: CASRQGAGTEAFF.

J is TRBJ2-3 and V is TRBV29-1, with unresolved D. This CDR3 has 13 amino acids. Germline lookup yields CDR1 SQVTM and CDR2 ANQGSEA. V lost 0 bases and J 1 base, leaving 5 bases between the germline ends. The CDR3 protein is CSVEEQGTDTQYF. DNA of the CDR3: TGCAGCGTTGAAGAGCAGGGCACAGATACGCAGTATTTT.

The CDR3 nucleotides are TGTGCCAGCAGCTTAGCAAGGACACCGAAGGGCTACACCTTC. Residues: CASSLARTPKGYTF. J is TRBJ1-2 and V is TRBV7-2; the D gene is possibly TRBD1 (5 bases). Germline V CDR1 and CDR2: SGHTA, FQGNSA. With 0 bases removed from V and 8 bases from J, the gap between germline ends came to 13 bases. This CDR3 has 14 residues.

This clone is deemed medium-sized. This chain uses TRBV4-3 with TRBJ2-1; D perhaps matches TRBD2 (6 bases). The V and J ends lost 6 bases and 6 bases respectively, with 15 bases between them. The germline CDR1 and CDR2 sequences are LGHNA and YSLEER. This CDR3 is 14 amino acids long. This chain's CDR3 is CASSHNLEGNEQFF. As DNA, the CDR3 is TGCGCCAGCAGTCATAATCTGGAGGGCAATGAGCAGTTCTTC.

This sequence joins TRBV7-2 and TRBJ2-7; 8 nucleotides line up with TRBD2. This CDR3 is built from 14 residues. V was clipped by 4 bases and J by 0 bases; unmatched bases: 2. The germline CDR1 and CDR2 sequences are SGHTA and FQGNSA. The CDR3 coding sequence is TGTGCCAGCAGCTCTAGCGGGTACTCCTACGAGCAGTACTTC. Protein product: CASSSSGYSYEQYF.

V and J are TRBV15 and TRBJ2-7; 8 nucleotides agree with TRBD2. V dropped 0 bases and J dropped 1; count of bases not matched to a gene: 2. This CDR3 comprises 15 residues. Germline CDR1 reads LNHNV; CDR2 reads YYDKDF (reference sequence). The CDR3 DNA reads TGTGCCACCAGCAGAGACGGGGGGGCATCCTACGAGCAGTACTTC. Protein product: CATSRDGGASYEQYF.

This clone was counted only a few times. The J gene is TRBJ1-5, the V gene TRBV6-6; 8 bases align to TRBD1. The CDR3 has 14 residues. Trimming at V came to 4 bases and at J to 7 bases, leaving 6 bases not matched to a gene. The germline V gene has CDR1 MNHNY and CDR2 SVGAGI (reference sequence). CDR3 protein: CASSSDRGDQPQHF. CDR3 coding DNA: TGTGCCAGCAGTTCCGACAGGGGAGACCAGCCCCAGCATTTT.

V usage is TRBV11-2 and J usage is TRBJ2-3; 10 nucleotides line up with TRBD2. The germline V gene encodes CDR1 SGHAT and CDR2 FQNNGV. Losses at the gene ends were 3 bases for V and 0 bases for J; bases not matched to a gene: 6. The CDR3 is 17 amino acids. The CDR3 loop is CASSFPGLADSTDTQYF. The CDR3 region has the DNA TGTGCCAGCAGCTTCCCTGGACTAGCGGATAGCACAGATACGCAGTATTTT.

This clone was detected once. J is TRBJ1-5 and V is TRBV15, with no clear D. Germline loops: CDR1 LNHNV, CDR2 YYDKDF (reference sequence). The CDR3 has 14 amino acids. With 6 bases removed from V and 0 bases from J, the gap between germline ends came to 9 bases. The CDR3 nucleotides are TGTGCCACCAGTAAAGCTTATAGCAATCAGCCCCAGCATTTT. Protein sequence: CATSKAYSNQPQHF.

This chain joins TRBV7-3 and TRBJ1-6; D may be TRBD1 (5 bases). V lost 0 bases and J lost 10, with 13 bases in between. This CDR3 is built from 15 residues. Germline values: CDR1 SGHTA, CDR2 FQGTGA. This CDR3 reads CASSLTSGSGSPLHF. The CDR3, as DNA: TGTGCCAGCAGCTTAACTTCAGGGTCAGGGTCACCCCTCCACTTT.

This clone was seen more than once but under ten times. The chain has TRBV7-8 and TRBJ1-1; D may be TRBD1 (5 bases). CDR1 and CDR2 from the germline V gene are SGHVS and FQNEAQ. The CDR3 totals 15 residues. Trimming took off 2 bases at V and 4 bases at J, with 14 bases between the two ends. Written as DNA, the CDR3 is TGTGCCAGCAGCTTAAACCCTGGGGCGGCCACTGAAGCTTTCTTT. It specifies CASSLNPGAATEAFF.